What follows is one T cell receptor (beta chain) and its context. The antigen is not known. The sample originates from a study of OX40 agonist ivuxolimab in advanced cancers. Generated by immunoSEQ multiplex PCR, the TCRdb table keeps only in-frame clones and is missing some. The sample gives 85,000 or so clones, about 86% of which show up once; roughly 2% is in the top ten. Findings of the study overall: In the 0.1-3.0 mg/kg groups, partial responders showed among the lowest expansion. Low normalized T-cell clonal expansion also characterized some of the nonresponders. Average numbers of expanded clones were greater in CD8+ T cells than in CD4+.

This sequence was found in an adult with an advanced solid tumor such as melanoma, head and neck, liver or kidney cancer. Specimen: CD4+ or CD8+ T cells sorted from blood, collected in a trial of the OX40 agonist ivuxolimab.

CDR3 region: CATSPDRNQPQHF. DNA of the CDR3: TGTGCCACCTCCCCCGACCGTAATCAGCCCCAGCATTTT. The chain employs TRBV6-6 and TRBJ1-5; D unresolved. CDR3 length: 13 amino acids. Germline V gives CDR1 MNHNY, CDR2 SVGAGI (reference sequence). Trimming removed 10 bases at V and 4 bases at J, with 14 bases between.